This T cell receptor beta chain was documented in a study of shared clonotypes between healthy human individuals. Study results and caveats: Compared with clonotypes that all four donors shared, non-shared clonotypes had lower generation probabilities.

Profiling relied on immunoSEQ multiplex PCR, and the TCRdb table lists in-frame clones only, not all of them. Of approximately 620,000 clones in the sample, around 97% were seen once. Of note for this clone: Its specificity is unknown.

The CDR3 is 14 residues long. Deletions cut 5 bases from V and 2 bases from J, with 13 bases between. Germline V gene lookup returns CDR1 MNHEY and CDR2 SVGAGI. This receptor was taken from a woman aged 25 to 39 in good health. The sample consisted of naive CD4+ T cells sorted from blood. Subset given: CD45RA+ positively selected. The chain employs TRBV6-5 and TRBJ2-7, with D perhaps being TRBD1 or TRBD2 (5 bases each). The CDR3 sequence is CASSPGTVTYEQYF. As DNA, the CDR3 is TGTGCCAGCAGTCCTGGGACGGTCACCTACGAGCAGTACTTC.